This T cell receptor (beta chain) was retrieved from a study of T cells after yellow fever vaccination (dated by TCRdb to the late 2010s). In the study overall: The SMART-Seq v4 Ultra Low Input RNA kit was used to prepare libraries from fractions with low cell numbers. To follow T-cell clones before and after both primary and booster YFV17D yellow fever vaccination, bulk TCR alpha and beta repertoires underwent longitudinal sequencing. Blood was drawn at multiple timepoints before and after primary and secondary immunization, with bulk PBMC replicates and cell subsets isolated. Two healthy male donors, one aged 18 to 30 and one aged 30 to 40 years, made up the cohort. The research as a whole found: Most clones expanded after primary vaccination were re-detected after the booster (approximately 95% of CD4 and around 88% of CD8), suggesting broad memory maintenance. A small fraction of clonotypes showed up in both the CD4 and CD8 compartments, probably as a result of convergent recombination. Because only two donors were included in the study, the extent to which the findings can be generalized is limited. Computational filtering was needed because FACS-sorted repertoires could contain abundant contaminating clonotypes from the bulk population. The secondary T-cell response was weaker than the primary response but faster, peaking on day 5 instead of day 15.

According to the study, the label for this sample's treatment or condition signals: live attenuated yellow fever vaccine strain. A standard Ficoll-Paque protocol was used to isolate PBMCs from peripheral blood. Dynabeads CD4 and CD8 positive selection kits were used to isolate CD4 and CD8 T-cell fractions. RNA was extracted with TriZol from bulk PBMCs, CD4 and CD8 fractions, and dextramer-positive and dextramer-negative fractions. Synthesis of TCR cDNA relied on 5'RACE template switching, a step that introduced a universal primer site along with unique molecular identifiers. Priming for cDNA synthesis came from both the TCR alpha and TCR beta constant segments. Library amplification used two PCR steps, and the second PCR step added sample barcodes and sequencing adapters. Libraries were sequenced on Illumina HiSeq 2500 (2x100 bp) or NovaSeq (2x150 bp). Per the original workflow: Reads were demultiplexed and collapsed into UMI consensus sequences with MIGEC, and V(D)J alignment was performed with MiXCR. Vaccine-responding clonotypes were defined with edgeR using replicate PBMC samples, requiring FDR below 0.01 and a log2 fold change above 5 up to day 15. Each bulk clonotype was labeled CD4 or CD8 based on which sequenced repertoire, CD4 or CD8, contained the clonotype at higher abundance. In TCRdb, the public reads were trimmed at Q25 with fastp and aligned with MiXCR, with productive beta chains retained. Rows are combined by CDR3 protein, so each entry shows the most common genes and DNA. The V and J calls were not made by the authors but by TCRdb's processing. The sample table records approximately 140,000 distinct CDR3 sequences; 7% to 9% of these occur just once. The top ten hold about 0.73% of the sample.

There are 13 amino acids in the CDR3, from cysteine to phenylalanine inclusive. Only the CDR3 region is kept as DNA, spanning 39 bases read in frame from base 1. V is clipped by 3 bases and J by 2 bases, and the sequence between their germline boundaries is 8 bases long. From the germline V gene, CDR1 is SGHTA and CDR2 is FQGNSA. This clonotype has ten or more counts. No antigen is known for it. One base away there is no much larger clone; base qualities are not given. The V and J segments used are TRBV7-2 and TRBJ2-7; the D element might be TRBD1 or TRBD2, as each aligns at 5 bases. This clonotype was obtained from a young man who received the YFV17D yellow fever vaccine. The starting material was CD4+ T cells sorted from PBMCs, obtained 5 days after the yellow fever booster vaccination. The nucleotide sequence is given as TGTGCCAGCAGCTTCGGGGCCGCCTACGAGCAGTACTTC. This sequence encodes CASSFGAAYEQYF.